The 29 T cell receptor beta chains reported below all come from one sample, sequenced in a study of shared clonotypes between healthy human individuals (dated by TCRdb to the early 2020s). Libraries were made using the immunoSEQ multiplex PCR assay. TCRdb re-hosts the immuneACCESS table, in-frame sequences only. Its copies lack some clones; in the studies checked, an unresolved V gene accounts for under half of them, and the cause for the rest is not known. This sample lists 75,000 to 100,000 clones; roughly 50% were detected once. The ten most abundant clones make up approximately 16% of the sample. Specimen: PBMCs. Receptors were obtained from a woman in her thirties or forties in good health. Some clones in this sample may be carry-over from other donors' samples.

The chain is built from TRBV6-5 and TRBJ2-3; tentatively, D is TRBD1 or TRBD2 (5 bases each). Germline loops: CDR1 MNHEY, CDR2 SVGAGI. This CDR3 region has 15 residues. Between the trimmed V and J ends, which lost 2 bases and 6 bases, there was a span of 15 bases. The CDR3 loop is CASSYGGSEMDTQYF. The DNA for the CDR3 is TGTGCCAGCAGTTACGGGGGATCAGAGATGGATACGCAGTATTTT.

Concerning this clone: Mismatch with germline at one junction end may stem from a read error. The same CDR3 can be traced to other DNA sequences in this sample. V usage is TRBV18 and J usage is TRBJ2-7, with D unclear. CDR3 length: 13 amino acids. Germline CDR1 KGHSH, CDR2 LQKENI. CDR3 DNA sequence: TGTGCCAGCTCGCCACTGGGTCCCTACGAGCAGTACTTC. Amino acids: CASSPLGPYEQYF. Full variable domain (outside the CDR3, taken from reference TRBV18 and TRBJ2-7): NAGVMQNPRHLVRRRGQEARLRCSPMKGHSHVYWYRQLPEEGLKFMVYLQKENIIDESGMPKERFSAEFPKEGPSILRIQQVVRGDSAAYFCASSPLGPYEQYFGPGTRLTVT.

This clone showed up many times. The J gene is TRBJ2-7, the V gene TRBV30; D tentatively reads TRBD1 or TRBD2 (5 bases each). The CDR3 loop spans 12 amino acids. Trimming shortened V by 5 bases and J by 0 bases, and 8 bases separated the two germline ends. Germline assignment: CDR1 GTSNPN and CDR2 SVGIG (reference sequence). The CDR3 sequence: CAWGTYSYEQYF. DNA of the CDR3: TGTGCCTGGGGGACGTACTCCTACGAGCAGTACTTC.

This clone appeared a few times. The V call is TRBV28, the J call TRBJ2-5; 8 nucleotides agree with TRBD1. Trimming at V came to 5 bases and at J to 4 bases, leaving 12 bases not matched to a gene. Germline V gives CDR1 MDHEN, CDR2 SYDVKM. This CDR3 contains 16 residues. The DNA for the CDR3 is TGTGCCAGCAGTCCGGACAGGGAAGAAGTCGGAGAGACCCAGTACTTC. It specifies CASSPDREEVGETQYF.

This chain connects TRBV13 to TRBJ2-3; D unresolved. This CDR3 region has 14 residues. CDR1 and CDR2 from the germline V gene are PRHDT and FYEKMQ (reference sequence). With 4 bases removed from V and 0 bases from J, the gap between germline ends came to 8 bases. The CDR3 region is CASSSRSSTDTQYF. The CDR3 DNA is TGTGCCAGCAGCTCCCGATCTAGCACAGATACGCAGTATTTT.

This clone was counted only a few times. The genes are TRBV5-1 and TRBJ2-7; 12 positions match TRBD1. CDR3 length equals 14 residues. V shed 3 bases, J shed 6 bases, and the junction held 4 bases outside the gene matches. Germline-derived CDR1 and CDR2 are SGHRS and YFSETQ. The CDR3 coding sequence is TGCGCCAGCAGCTGGGACAGGGGGCTCACCGAGCAGTACTTC. Translation: CASSWDRGLTEQYF.

This clone was counted at least ten times. The chain employs TRBV30 and TRBJ1-3; no definite D call. Germline assignment: CDR1 GTSNPN and CDR2 SVGIG (reference sequence). CDR3 length equals 13 residues. Trimming pared 4 bases from V and 7 bases from J, leaving 14 bases between. DNA of the CDR3: TGTGCCTGGAAACCCGGAATGAGGAACACCATATATTTT. Residues: CAWKPGMRNTIYF.

The gene calls are TRBV29-1 and TRBJ1-5; D call uncertain. CDR3 length: 13 amino acids. The ends were cut back, 1 base at V and 3 bases at J, with 7 bases in the middle. Looked up from germline, CDR1 is SQVTM and CDR2 is ANQGSEA. This CDR3 is CSVEVGNNQPQHF. CDR3 in DNA: TGCAGCGTTGAAGTGGGGAACAATCAGCCCCAGCATTTT.

This clone appeared a few times. The chain combines TRBV5-6 with TRBJ1-1, with D possibly being TRBD1 (5 bases). Germline V CDR1 and CDR2: SGHDT, YYEEEE. The V and J ends lost 3 bases and 5 bases respectively, with 14 bases between them. The CDR3 loop spans 14 amino acids. In DNA form, the CDR3 reads TGTGCCAGCAGCTGGCGGGGCGTGGGAACTGAAGCTTTCTTT. Encoded protein: CASSWRGVGTEAFF.

To note about this clone: Only one base separates this from a far larger clonotype, so it likely reflects a read error. This chain joins TRBV23-1 and TRBJ1-1; 9 bases are shared with TRBD1. TRBV23-1 is filed as an ORF, its function uncertain. V dropped 0 bases and J dropped 4; count of bases not matched to a gene: 6. This CDR3 region has 16 residues. CDR3 loop: CASSQSGTGKSTEAFF. CDR3 bases: TGCGCCAGCAGTCAATCGGGGACAGGGAAGAGCACTGAAGCTTTCTTT.

The J gene is TRBJ2-7, the V gene TRBV12-2; TRBD2 is taken as the D call from the table, unchecked against the DNA. TRBV12-2 is a known pseudogene. This CDR3 spans 16 amino acids. CDR3 region: CASRTQAAGGLYEQYF. The DNA for the CDR3 is TGTGCAAGTCGCACCCAGGCGGCGGGAGGGCTATACGAGCAGTACTTC.

This clone appeared a few times. The J gene is TRBJ1-5, the V gene TRBV7-2; D gene uncertain. Germline V gives CDR1 SGHTA, CDR2 FQGNSA. CDR3 size: 14 residues. V lost 5 bases and J 2 bases, leaving 10 bases between the germline ends. The CDR3 coding sequence is TGTGCCAGCAGCCCAGGTAGGGGCAATCAGCCCCAGCATTTT. Protein: CASSPGRGNQPQHF.

This clone appeared many times. This chain links TRBV29-1 with TRBJ2-3; possible D gene TRBD1, 6 bases. Germline CDR1 and CDR2: SQVTM and ANQGSEA. CDR3 length: 15 residues. Trimming removed 1 base from V and 5 bases from J, with 16 bases in between. The CDR3 coding sequence is TGCAGCGTTGAAGTACAAGGGTCCAGGGGAGATACGCAGTATTTT. Its protein product is CSVEVQGSRGDTQYF.

This clone was detected only a few times. It differs at one base from a far larger clone, so likely a read error. J is TRBJ1-1 and V is TRBV20-1; D is ambiguous. Per the germline V gene, CDR1 is DFQATT and CDR2 is SNEGSKA (reference sequence). The CDR3 extends over 11 amino acids. In DNA, the CDR3 is TGCAGTGCTAGTAAGAACACTGAAGCTTCCTTT. This gives the protein CSASKNTEASF.

This clone showed up many times. The V and J genes are TRBV5-1 and TRBJ2-1; TRBD2 aligns across 10 bases. The ends lost 4 bases at V and 0 bases at J; junction bases unmatched: 10. The CDR3 totals 18 residues. Germline assignment: CDR1 SGHRS and CDR2 YFSETQ. DNA for the CDR3: TGCGCCAGCAGCACCGGGACTAGCGCCCTGAGCTCCTACAATGAGCAGTTCTTC. Translating it yields CASSTGTSALSSYNEQFF.

There are a few counts of this clone. This sequence joins TRBV30 and TRBJ1-5; 9 nucleotides line up with TRBD1. Germline-derived CDR1 and CDR2 are GTSNPN and SVGIG (reference sequence). This CDR3 comprises 21 residues. J was trimmed by 4 bases and V by 5 bases; bases with no gene match: 27. DNA of the CDR3: TGTGCCTGGGGGACAGGGTACGTCTCGTGGCCGGCAGAAACGCTTAATCAGCCCCAGCATTTT. It yields the protein CAWGTGYVSWPAETLNQPQHF.

The rearrangement links TRBV13 to TRBJ2-7; D not resolved. The germline CDR1 and CDR2 sequences are PRHDT and FYEKMQ (reference sequence). The CDR3 covers 12 residues. Trimming stripped 5 bases from V and 9 bases from J, with 14 bases between. The CDR3 here is CASSAQSSTQYF. CDR3 nucleotide sequence: TGTGCCAGCAGCGCCCAATCCAGCACGCAGTACTTC.

The chain is built from TRBV7-2 and TRBJ2-1; 9 bases are shared with TRBD2. With V trimmed by 4 bases and J by 1 base, 11 bases remained unmatched. CDR1 and CDR2 from the germline V gene are SGHTA and FQGNSA. The length of the CDR3 is 18 residues. CDR3 protein: CASSSWASGITSYNEQFF. The CDR3 region has the DNA TGTGCCAGCAGCTCTTGGGCTAGCGGGATAACTTCCTACAATGAGCAGTTCTTC.

This clone was counted ten times or more. The chain has TRBV30 and TRBJ1-5; D remains unclear. Germline V gives CDR1 GTSNPN, CDR2 SVGIG (reference sequence). The V and J ends lost 1 base and 2 bases respectively, with 6 bases between them. This CDR3 region has 13 residues. The CDR3 DNA sequence: TGTGCCTGGAGTGGCTCGCGCAATCAGCCCCAGCATTTT. Translation gives CAWSGSRNQPQHF.

Relative to its sample, this clone is medium-sized. Additional DNA sequences in this sample encode the identical CDR3. The J gene is TRBJ1-1, the V gene TRBV30; D may be TRBD1 (6 bases). The V and J ends lost 3 bases and 6 bases respectively, with 11 bases between them. The CDR3 contains 12 residues. Looked up from germline, CDR1 is GTSNPN and CDR2 is SVGIG (reference sequence). The CDR3 loop is CAWRGAAAEAFF. In DNA form, the CDR3 reads TGTGCCTGGAGGGGGGCGGCAGCTGAAGCTTTCTTT.

The V and J genes are TRBV30 and TRBJ2-1; no clear D gene. CDR3 size: 11 residues. V lost 1 base to trimming and J lost 7 bases, with 5 bases between them. Per germline, CDR1 GTSNPN and CDR2 SVGIG (reference sequence). The CDR3 coding sequence is TGTGCCTGGAGTGCTGGAAATGAGCAGTTCTTC. This encodes CAWSAGNEQFF.

V is TRBV2 and J is TRBJ2-7, with D unresolved. Trimming stripped 4 bases from V and 7 bases from J, with 8 bases between. Germline values: CDR1 SNHLY, CDR2 FYNNEI. The CDR3 extends over 11 amino acids. In DNA form, the CDR3 reads TGTGCCAGCAGTGGGTCCCGGGAGCAGTACTTC. Translating gives CASSGSREQYF.

On this clone: The junction departs from germline at one end; a sequencing error may be responsible. This sequence joins TRBV15 and TRBJ1-1; D uncertain. CDR3 length equals 15 residues. Per the germline V gene, CDR1 is LNHNV and CDR2 is YYDKDF (reference sequence). The CDR3 nucleotides are TGTGCCACCAGCAGAGGTAGGAGGGCTGACACTGGAGCTTTCTTT. Translation: CATSRGRRADTGAFF.

The rearrangement uses TRBV2 and TRBJ2-7; 10 bases are a match to TRBD1. The CDR3 loop spans 21 amino acids. Germline V lookup: CDR1 SNHLY, CDR2 FYNNEI. The ends lost 3 bases at V and 3 bases at J; junction bases unmatched: 23. The CDR3 is CASSDGTGEAGRAMNLYEQYF. The DNA for the CDR3 is TGTGCCAGCAGTGACGGGACAGGGGAGGCCGGGAGGGCCATGAATCTCTACGAGCAGTACTTC.

On this clone: The likely explanation is a read error, given a far larger clone one base away. Different DNA sequences within this sample yield the same CDR3. This chain joins TRBV29-1 and TRBJ2-4; D possibly uses TRBD1 or TRBD2 (5 bases each). Germline assignment: CDR1 SQVTM and CDR2 ANQGSEA. The CDR3 loop spans 12 amino acids. CDR3 residues: CSGGSGKSIQYF. CDR3 DNA sequence: TGCAGCGGGGGGAGTGGCAAAAGCATTCAGTACTTC.

This clone was seen at least ten times. The chain uses TRBV28 and TRBJ1-2, with 9 bases aligning to TRBD1. The germline CDR1 and CDR2 sequences are MDHEN and SYDVKM. The CDR3 runs to 15 residues. J gave up 5 bases and V 7 bases, and 11 bases lay outside the gene matches. The CDR3 nucleotides are TGTGCCAGCACCACCGGGACAGGGTCTAGGTATGGCTACACCTTC. It translates to CASTTGTGSRYGYTF.

This clone was detected ten times or more. Other DNA sequences in this specimen translate into the identical CDR3. This chain joins TRBV6-5 and TRBJ2-4; D may be TRBD1 (6 bases). V was clipped by 2 bases and J by 8 bases, with 10 bases between them. This CDR3 spans 13 amino acids. Germline loops: CDR1 MNHEY, CDR2 SVGAGI. The chain's CDR3 is CASSYLSGDIQYF. The CDR3 DNA follows: TGTGCCAGCAGTTACCTATCAGGGGACATTCAGTACTTC.

Note on this clone: Since a far larger clone is one base different, this is likely a read error. Here the CDR3 reads CASSRDIQETQYF. In DNA form, the CDR3 reads TGTGCCAGCAGCCGGGACATCCAAGAGACCCAGTACTTC. This chain uses TRBV6-5 with TRBJ2-5; the D gene is possibly TRBD1 (6 bases). The V gene's germline CDR1 is MNHEY and CDR2 SVGAGI. The V end was cut by 6 bases, the J end by 1 base, with 9 bases between. This CDR3 has 13 amino acids.

At least ten counts were recorded for this clone. V gene TRBV12-5 combines with J gene TRBJ2-1, with a possible D match to TRBD2 (6 bases). Trimming pared 2 bases from V and 9 bases from J, leaving 29 bases between. Germline V gene lookup returns CDR1 LGHNT and CDR2 FRNRAP. This CDR3 has 19 amino acids. CDR3 DNA sequence: TGTGCTAGTGGTTTGCAGGGACCCCGTGTTAGCGGAGACGGGGGTGAGCAGTTCTTC. Its protein is CASGLQGPRVSGDGGEQFF.